These 30 T cell receptor beta chains were all obtained from the same sample, sequenced in a study of blood T cell repertoires in COVID-19. Sequencing was performed with immunoSEQ multiplex PCR; in TCRdb, only in-frame clones are kept and a portion is missing. This sample yields about 350,000 clones, of which about nine tenths are seen a single time; about 7% belongs to the top ten. Sequenced: peripheral blood. These receptor sequences come from a woman aged 70-85 years with COVID-19, enrolled during active disease.

This chain joins TRBV24-1 and TRBJ1-1; D possibly corresponds to TRBD1 (5 bases). Germline V lookup: CDR1 KGHDR, CDR2 SFDVKD. CDR3 size: 15 residues. V was clipped by 3 bases and J by 3 bases, with 13 bases between them. CDR3 nucleotides: TGTGCCACCAGTGATCCTAGGGTAGGGGACACTGAAGCTTTCTTT. Its translation: CATSDPRVGDTEAFF.

The chain links TRBV23-1 to TRBJ1-2, with 8 bases identical to TRBD1. TRBV23-1 is an ORF for which the function is uncertain. This CDR3 is 18 amino acids long. Trimming cost V 2 bases and J 0 bases; bases outside gene matches: 11. CDR3: CASSQPRTEDRANYGYTF. The CDR3 DNA sequence: TGCGCCAGCAGTCAACCGAGGACCGAGGACAGGGCTAACTATGGCTACACCTTC.

The rearrangement joins TRBV7-6 to TRBJ1-4; 8 nucleotides match TRBD1. The CDR3 is 15 amino acids. Germline-derived CDR1 and CDR2 are SGHVS and FNYEAQ. The ends lost 1 base at V and 7 bases at J; junction bases unmatched: 5. The CDR3 DNA reads as TGTGCCAGCAGCTTAGAGACAGGGGCAGGTGAAAAACTGTTTTTT. It encodes CASSLETGAGEKLFF.

V usage is TRBV7-9 and J usage is TRBJ1-2, with TRBD1 identical over 9 bases. Germline CDR1 reads SEHNR; CDR2 reads FQNEAQ (reference sequence). This CDR3 spans 15 amino acids. Losses at the gene ends were 2 bases for V and 3 bases for J; bases not matched to a gene: 4. Here the CDR3 reads CASSLTQGADYGYTF. CDR3 nucleotide sequence: TGTGCCAGCAGCTTAACACAGGGGGCAGACTATGGCTACACCTTC.

This sequence joins TRBV10-3 and TRBJ1-1; TRBD1 is a possible D gene (5 bases). V lost 3 bases and J 7 bases, leaving 15 bases between the germline ends. The CDR3 covers 14 residues. CDR1 ENHRY and CDR2 SYGVKD come from the germline V gene. The CDR3 is CAISEGALRHEAFF. CDR3 nucleotides: TGTGCCATCAGTGAAGGGGCTTTAAGGCATGAAGCTTTCTTT.

The genes are TRBV12-3 or TRBV12-4 and TRBJ1-1; 7 nucleotides align to TRBD1. The CDR3 extends over 12 amino acids. The trim removed 6 bases at V and 10 bases at J, leaving 8 bases unmatched. The CDR3 bases are TGTGCCAGCAGAACAGGGGAAGGGGTAGCTTTCTTT. Protein sequence: CASRTGEGVAFF.

V and J are TRBV7-6 and TRBJ1-2; the match to TRBD1 covers 7 bases. This CDR3 spans 17 amino acids. V lost 4 bases, J lost 4 bases, and 15 bases stayed unmatched. Germline V CDR1 and CDR2: SGHVS, FNYEAQ. CDR3 in amino acids: CASSSTADRVFGYGYTF. The CDR3 DNA is TGTGCCAGCAGCTCAACCGCAGACAGGGTATTCGGCTATGGCTACACCTTC.

V is TRBV28 and J is TRBJ1-1; D is unresolved. Trimming took off 5 bases at V and 0 bases at J, with 7 bases between the two ends. The CDR3 is 13 amino acids. From germline, CDR1 is MDHEN and CDR2 SYDVKM. CDR3 protein: CASSPTVNTEAFF. Written as DNA, the CDR3 is TGTGCCAGCAGTCCAACAGTGAACACTGAAGCTTTCTTT.

This chain uses TRBV24-1 with TRBJ2-3; 7 bases match TRBD2. The CDR3 length is 14 residues. After removal of 4 bases from V and 6 bases from J, the junction contained 6 bases not matched to a gene. Germline V CDR1 and CDR2: KGHDR, SFDVKD. CDR3 sequence reads: CATSDSRGVDTQYF. Here the CDR3 DNA reads TGTGCCACCAGTGACAGCCGGGGGGTGGATACGCAGTATTTT.

V is TRBV6-5 and J is TRBJ1-3; maybe TRBD1 (5 bases). Germline CDR1 and CDR2: MNHEY and SVGAGI. Trimming removed 2 bases from V and 0 bases from J, with 8 bases in between. The CDR3 length is 15 residues. In DNA, the CDR3 is TGTGCCAGCAGTTACGCCCAGGGCTCTGGAAACACCATATATTTT. Encoded protein: CASSYAQGSGNTIYF.

The chain joins TRBV24-1 to TRBJ1-2, with 8 bases identical to TRBD1. This CDR3 has 13 amino acids. Germline V gives CDR1 KGHDR, CDR2 SFDVKD. V dropped 6 bases and J dropped 5; count of bases not matched to a gene: 4. The CDR3 here is CATSPGQGYGYTF. The CDR3 bases are TGTGCCACCAGTCCCGGACAGGGATATGGCTACACCTTC.

The rearrangement uses TRBV5-1 and TRBJ2-5; TRBD2 matches 16 bases. V lost 4 bases and J lost 1; bases outside the gene matches: 4. The CDR3 is made up of 17 amino acids. The germline gives CDR1 SGHRS, CDR2 YFSETQ. The CDR3: CASSPGLAGGSQETQYF. The CDR3 coding sequence is TGCGCCAGCAGCCCGGGACTAGCGGGGGGGTCCCAAGAGACCCAGTACTTC.

This rearrangement joins TRBV5-8 to TRBJ1-1; 8 bases agree with TRBD1. Germline values: CDR1 SGHTS, CDR2 YDEGEE. V gave up 0 bases and J gave up 3 bases; unmatched junction bases: 7. The CDR3 length is 16 residues. The CDR3 nucleotides are TGTGCCAGCAGCTTGGCCCGGACAGGGTATGACACTGAAGCTTTCTTT. It encodes CASSLARTGYDTEAFF.

V and J are TRBV28 and TRBJ1-1, with unresolved D. The CDR3 length is 12 residues. The V gene lost 5 bases and the J gene lost 5 bases, with 9 bases spanning the gap. The V gene's germline CDR1 is MDHEN and CDR2 SYDVKM. The CDR3 coding sequence is TGTGCCAGCAGTCGCTCGGAGACTGAAGCTTTCTTT. Translation: CASSRSETEAFF.

The chain has TRBV12-5 and TRBJ1-1, with 9 bases identical to TRBD1. The CDR3 covers 18 residues. Germline V gene sequence: CDR1 LGHNT, CDR2 FRNRAP. V gave up 0 bases and J gave up 0 bases; unmatched junction bases: 8. CDR3 in DNA: TGTGCTAGTGGTTTGGTCCCTCTCGACAGGGGGATGAACACTGAAGCTTTCTTT. It yields the protein CASGLVPLDRGMNTEAFF.

This chain links TRBV29-1 with TRBJ2-5, with 13 bases aligning to TRBD2. Per germline, CDR1 SQVTM and CDR2 ANQGSEA. J lost 9 bases, V lost 7 bases, and 11 bases had no gene match. The CDR3 has 14 residues. The CDR3 DNA is TGCAGCGCGACTAGCGGGGGGTCGCCCCGGGCCCAGTACTTC. This encodes CSATSGGSPRAQYF. Supplemented by reference TRBV29-1 and TRBJ2-5, the full variable domain reads SAVISQKPSRDICQRGTSLTIQCQVDSQVTMMFWYRQQPGQSLTLIATANQGSEATYESGFVIDKFPISRPNLTFSTLTVSNMSPEDSSIYLCSATSGGSPRAQYFGPGTRLLVL.

V is TRBV6-5 and J is TRBJ1-2; D is unclear. The CDR3 runs to 15 residues. V lost 6 bases, J lost 3 bases, and 17 bases lay in between. Per the germline V gene, CDR1 is MNHEY and CDR2 is SVGAGI. The CDR3 here is CASRILSDWDYGYTF. The CDR3 DNA sequence: TGTGCCAGCAGAATCCTCTCCGACTGGGACTATGGCTACACCTTC.

The V gene is TRBV7-9, the J gene TRBJ1-2; TRBD1 aligns across 8 bases. The CDR3 sequence is 11 residues long. The J segment lost 4 bases and the V segment lost 10 bases, leaving 2 bases of the junction unmatched. In germline, CDR1 is SEHNR, CDR2 FQNEAQ (reference sequence). CDR3: CAIGQGYGYTF. CDR3 DNA sequence: TGTGCCATAGGACAGGGCTATGGCTACACCTTC.

This clone has only one observation. This sequence joins TRBV4-1 and TRBJ2-7, with 9 nucleotides matching TRBD1. The CDR3 length is 14 residues. J gave up 3 bases and V 4 bases, and 4 bases lay outside the gene matches. The V gene's germline CDR1 is MGHRA and CDR2 YSYEKL. The CDR3 region is CASSPGQGGYEQYF. The CDR3 nucleotides read TGCGCCAGCAGCCCGGGACAGGGTGGCTACGAGCAGTACTTC.

The chain recombines TRBV7-3 with TRBJ2-1; 9 positions agree with TRBD2. CDR3 length: 15 amino acids. V was clipped by 2 bases and J by 6 bases; unmatched bases: 5. Germline loops: CDR1 SGHTA, CDR2 FQGTGA. The CDR3, as DNA: TGTGCCAGCAGCTTACAAGCGGGGGGACGCAATGAGCAGTTCTTC. Amino acid sequence: CASSLQAGGRNEQFF.

The V gene is TRBV24-1, the J gene TRBJ2-5; the D gene is possibly TRBD1 (5 bases). The germline V gene has CDR1 KGHDR and CDR2 SFDVKD. V was clipped by 3 bases and J by 4 bases, with 14 bases between them. The CDR3 spans 15 residues. The CDR3 sequence: CATSDTRTSGETQYF. CDR3 DNA sequence: TGTGCCACCAGTGATACCCGGACATCAGGAGAGACCCAGTACTTC.

V gene TRBV19 combines with J gene TRBJ1-1; D might be TRBD1 (6 bases). CDR1 is LNHDA and CDR2 is SQIVND in the germline V gene (reference sequence). There are 14 residues in the CDR3. V dropped 1 base and J dropped 5 bases, with 11 bases sitting between them. The CDR3 coding sequence is TGTGCCAGTAGTATAGGGTACAGGGAGACTGAAGCTTTCTTT. This codes for CASSIGYRETEAFF.

The chain is built from TRBV10-3 and TRBJ1-2; 7 bases match TRBD1. CDR3 length: 15 amino acids. Per the germline V gene, CDR1 is ENHRY and CDR2 is SYGVKD. J was trimmed by 4 bases and V by 0 bases; bases with no gene match: 5. CDR3 sequence: CAISESRQGSYGYTF. The CDR3 DNA is TGTGCCATCAGTGAGTCGAGACAGGGAAGCTATGGCTACACCTTC.

The chain combines TRBV27 with TRBJ1-4; D gene unclear. CDR1 is MNHEY, CDR2 SMNVEV, per germline (reference sequence). The CDR3 loop spans 14 amino acids. The V end was cut by 5 bases, the J end by 3 bases, with 10 bases between. As DNA, the CDR3 is TGTGCCAGCAGTACTACCACGGCTAATGAAAAACTGTTTTTT. It codes for CASSTTTANEKLFF.

This clone appeared a few times. The V call is TRBV18, the J call TRBJ2-3; no clear D. Trimming removed 0 bases at V and 7 bases at J, with 11 bases between. Germline CDR1 KGHSH, CDR2 LQKENI. This CDR3 is built from 14 residues. The CDR3 here is CASSPPAPAYTQYF. The CDR3 nucleotides read TGTGCCAGCTCACCACCGGCCCCCGCATATACGCAGTATTTT.

This clone came up a few times. The chain uses TRBV9 and TRBJ1-3; TRBD1 might be the D (6 bases). The CDR3 sequence is 17 residues long. The ends were cut back, 0 bases at V and 0 bases at J, with 13 bases in the middle. CDR1 and CDR2 from the germline V gene are SGDLS and YYNGEE. CDR3 loop: CASSVEARTDSGNTIYF. CDR3 DNA sequence: TGTGCCAGCAGCGTAGAGGCCAGGACAGACTCTGGAAACACCATATATTTT.

Written as DNA, the CDR3 is TGTGCCACTCAGGGACAGTTCCCCATCTCCTACGAGCAGTACTTC. It codes for CATQGQFPISYEQYF. V usage is TRBV6-4 and J usage is TRBJ2-7; 7 nucleotides line up with TRBD1. Germline lookup yields CDR1 MRHNA and CDR2 SNTAGT. Trimming took 10 bases from V and 0 from J; bases not matched to a gene: 12. The CDR3 loop spans 15 amino acids.

This sequence joins TRBV2 and TRBJ1-4, with D perhaps matching TRBD1 (6 bases). Germline V gene sequence: CDR1 SNHLY, CDR2 FYNNEI. Trimming removed 6 bases at V and 0 bases at J, with 11 bases between. The CDR3 covers 15 residues. The CDR3 bases are TGTGCCAGCAGGCAACAGGGACCAACTAATGAAAAACTGTTTTTT. It encodes CASRQQGPTNEKLFF.

This chain links TRBV7-2 with TRBJ2-3; D not resolved. The V end lost 5 bases, the J end lost 2 bases, and 5 bases lay between the germline ends. The CDR3 sequence is 12 residues long. From germline, CDR1 is SGHTA and CDR2 FQGNSA. Here the CDR3 reads CASSTYTDTQYF. The CDR3 DNA is TGTGCCAGCAGCACATACACAGATACGCAGTATTTT.

This clone is a singleton in its sample. The V call is TRBV15, the J call TRBJ1-2, with TRBD1 matching 9 bases. The CDR3 has 15 residues. The germline V gene has CDR1 LNHNV and CDR2 YYDKDF (reference sequence). J was trimmed by 4 bases and V by 2 bases; bases with no gene match: 5. CDR3: CATSRTGGWVYGYTF. CDR3 in DNA: TGTGCCACCAGCAGAACAGGGGGCTGGGTCTATGGCTACACCTTC.